Listed here are 13 T cell receptor beta chains from one sample, sequenced in a study of blood T cell repertoires in COVID-19. Method: immunoSEQ multiplex PCR; TCRdb's copy keeps in-frame clones and lacks some. This table has approximately 180,000 clones, 88% appearing once. The sequenced sample consisted of peripheral blood. The source is a human donor in a cohort sampled during active COVID-19.

The rearrangement uses TRBV7-2 and TRBJ2-7; TRBD1 matches 11 bases. Unmatched junction bases numbered 5, after V lost 6 bases and J lost 4 bases. The CDR3 runs 14 residues. CDR1 and CDR2 from the germline V gene are SGHTA and FQGNSA. CDR3 in DNA: TGTGCCAGCAGACCGGGACAGGGGGTATACGAGCAGTACTTC. Amino acid sequence: CASRPGQGVYEQYF.

The chain uses TRBV30 and TRBJ2-6, with a weak D call TRBD2 (6 bases). The germline gives CDR1 GTSNPN, CDR2 SVGIG (reference sequence). This CDR3 has 17 residues. V lost 0 bases and J lost 0, with 12 bases in between. CDR3 in amino acids: CAWSVRSGSSGANVLTF. The CDR3 bases are TGTGCCTGGAGTGTACGGTCCGGGAGCTCTGGGGCCAACGTCCTGACTTTC.

CDR3 in amino acids: CASSEAGSGGFLDTQYF. The CDR3 DNA reads as TGTGCCAGCAGTGAAGCGGGCAGCGGGGGTTTTTTAGATACGCAGTATTTT. The chain uses TRBV6-1 and TRBJ2-3; 8 bases map to TRBD2. Germline CDR1 is MNHNS and CDR2 is SASEGT. V lost 0 bases, J lost 5 bases, and 10 bases stayed unmatched. The CDR3 loop spans 17 amino acids.

The chain carries TRBV12-3 or TRBV12-4 and TRBJ2-7; perhaps TRBD2 as D (6 bases). This CDR3 is built from 13 residues. The V end lost 3 bases, the J end lost 6 bases, and 12 bases lay between the germline ends. This CDR3 is CASSFEAGLEQYF. The CDR3 DNA is TGTGCCAGCAGTTTTGAGGCGGGGCTCGAGCAGTACTTC.

The gene calls are TRBV12-5 and TRBJ1-5; D perhaps matches TRBD1 (5 bases). Germline CDR1 reads LGHNT; CDR2 reads FRNRAP. This CDR3 spans 14 amino acids. Trimming left V 6 bases short and J 6 bases short, with 15 bases between. The CDR3 spells CASGPSGGSQPQHF. CDR3 bases: TGTGCTAGTGGCCCGTCCGGGGGGAGTCAGCCCCAGCATTTT.

The chain links TRBV27 to TRBJ1-1, with a weak D call TRBD1 (6 bases). The germline gives CDR1 MNHEY, CDR2 SMNVEV (reference sequence). V was clipped by 6 bases and J by 3 bases, with 14 bases between them. The CDR3 consists of 14 residues. Here the CDR3 reads CASSPTPGDTEAFF. Written as DNA, the CDR3 is TGTGCCAGCAGCCCAACTCCAGGGGACACTGAAGCTTTCTTT.

This chain links TRBV10-3 with TRBJ2-2; D might be TRBD2 (6 bases). The CDR3 is 16 amino acids. Trimming left V 0 bases short and J 1 base short, with 9 bases between. Germline lookup yields CDR1 ENHRY and CDR2 SYGVKD. The CDR3 spells CAISESGSGNTGELFF. DNA of the CDR3: TGTGCCATCAGTGAGTCTGGTAGCGGGAACACCGGGGAGCTGTTTTTT.

The chain combines TRBV5-1 with TRBJ2-7; no clear D gene. The length of the CDR3 is 14 residues. Germline V gives CDR1 SGHRS, CDR2 YFSETQ. V was trimmed by 0 bases and J by 5 bases, leaving 12 bases between them. CDR3 sequence (DNA): TGCGCCAGCAGCTTGGAAGGCAGGATAAACGAGCAGTACTTC. It specifies CASSLEGRINEQYF.

J is TRBJ1-1 and V is TRBV5-1; TRBD1 agrees at 8 bases. The V and J ends lost 4 bases and 1 base, in that order; junction bases with no gene match: 6. The CDR3 contains 15 residues. Per the germline V gene, CDR1 is SGHRS and CDR2 is YFSETQ. As DNA, the CDR3 is TGCGCCAGCAGCGTAGGCGGGACAGGGAACACTGAAGCTTTCTTT. Protein sequence: CASSVGGTGNTEAFF.

This chain connects TRBV6-6 to TRBJ1-2, with unresolved D. The germline CDR1 and CDR2 sequences are MNHNY and SVGAGI (reference sequence). The CDR3 is 13 amino acids. V was trimmed by 6 bases and J by 6 bases, leaving 14 bases between them. CDR3 amino acids: CASSLIPRDGYTF. In DNA, the CDR3 is TGTGCCAGCAGCCTAATACCGAGAGATGGCTACACCTTC.

This clone was seen only once. The rearrangement links TRBV5-4 to TRBJ2-2; 9 nucleotides align to TRBD2. Germline V lookup: CDR1 SGHNT, CDR2 YYREEE (reference sequence). Losses at the gene ends were 0 bases for V and 7 bases for J; bases not matched to a gene: 4. This CDR3 has 15 residues. CDR3 in amino acids: CASSLVSSGNGELFF. The CDR3 DNA sequence: TGTGCCAGCAGCTTGGTTTCTAGCGGGAACGGGGAGCTGTTTTTT.

The rearrangement uses TRBV5-1 and TRBJ1-2; D uncertain. V was clipped by 5 bases and J by 3 bases, with 11 bases between them. The CDR3 totals 13 residues. CDR1 SGHRS and CDR2 YFSETQ come from the germline V gene. The CDR3 DNA reads TGCGCCAGCAGTTCCGACACCTACTATGGCTACACCTTC. It translates to CASSSDTYYGYTF.

The chain employs TRBV6-5 and TRBJ2-3, with 7 bases aligning to TRBD2. V lost 6 bases and J lost 0; bases outside the gene matches: 3. Germline CDR1 is MNHEY and CDR2 is SVGAGI. This CDR3 has 14 residues. CDR3 DNA sequence: TGTGCCAGCAGAATACTAGCGAGCACAGATACGCAGTATTTT. This sequence encodes CASRILASTDTQYF.